One and the same sample provided the 17 T cell receptor beta chains below, sequenced in a study of naive and memory T cell subsets (dated by TCRdb to 2016 to 2017). The library was built by means of UMI-ligation and nested PCR. Sequenced on an Illumina MiSeq. The beta constant-region primer was an equimolar mix of two oligonucleotides covering both TRBC1 and TRBC2. The public reads were run again by TCRdb, first through fastp at Q25 and then through MiXCR, and only productive beta chains were kept. Under each unique CDR3 protein, matching rows form one entry showing the most common genes and DNA. In this sample the table shows 70,000 to 95,000 distinct CDR3 sequences, approximately 6.5% of which occur a single time. The ten largest clones represent 1.6% of the sample. Sequenced material: central memory CD4+ T cells from blood. This sample's cell subset or site label indicates: central memory, CD45RA- CD27+. All receptors come from a human donor in good health.

On this clonotype: A much larger clone lies a single base off, so this may be a read error. This chain links TRBV15 with TRBJ2-2, with D possibly TRBD2 on 5 matching bases. The CDR3 spans 13 residues. Germline CDR1 and CDR2: LNHNV and YYDKDF (reference sequence). The germline V and J ends were trimmed by 8 bases and 5 bases, with 12 bases remaining between them. CDR3 sequence reads: CATERGTTGELFF. CDR3 bases: TGTGCCACCGAACGGGGAACAACCGGGGAGCTGTTTTTT.

The chain recombines TRBV6-1 with TRBJ2-5; D unresolved. The germline V gene has CDR1 MNHNS and CDR2 SASEGT. The CDR3 is 11 amino acids. Trimming removed 10 bases at V and 5 bases at J, with 11 bases between. The CDR3 loop is CATRALETQYF. In DNA form, the CDR3 reads TGTGCCACAAGAGCCTTGGAGACCCAGTACTTC.

The chain combines TRBV7-3 with TRBJ2-3, with 7 nucleotides matching TRBD2. The CDR3 consists of 13 residues. Trimming removed 5 bases from V and 5 bases from J; junction bases left unmatched: 4. The V gene's germline CDR1 is SGHTA and CDR2 FQGTGA. CDR3 DNA sequence: TGTGCCAGCAGCCACGGGGGGAGAGATACGCAGTATTTT. Translation: CASSHGGRDTQYF.

This clonotype has a count of ten or more. The V gene is TRBV11-2, the J gene TRBJ1-2; tentative D call: TRBD1 (5 bases). CDR3 length equals 17 residues. V shed 1 base and J shed 6 bases, with 21 bases lying between them. Germline lookup yields CDR1 SGHAT and CDR2 FQNNGV. DNA of the CDR3: TGTGCCAGCAGCTTAGGGATTCTGGGGACGGGTAGCCATGGCTACACCTTC. Translated, it gives CASSLGILGTGSHGYTF.

The chain uses TRBV6-2 or TRBV6-3 and TRBJ1-5; D might be TRBD1 (6 bases). V lost 7 bases, J lost 9 bases, and 16 bases lay in between. In germline, CDR1 is MNHEY, CDR2 SVGEGT. The CDR3 consists of 13 residues. The CDR3 bases are TGTGCCAGCACACTAGGGGGGTCCGCGCCCCAGCATTTT. The encoded protein is CASTLGGSAPQHF.

This clonotype was picked up many times. The chain combines TRBV12-3 or TRBV12-4 with TRBJ2-7; 7 bases map to TRBD2. Germline trimming cut 6 bases from V and 6 bases from J; bases unmatched to any gene: 11. This CDR3 has 14 amino acids. The CDR3 spells CASSQGLVPREQYF. CDR3 sequence (DNA): TGTGCCAGCAGCCAAGGACTAGTCCCTCGCGAGCAGTACTTC.

Comments on this clonotype: At one of its ends the junction is not consistent with the germline gene, which may arise from a read error. The J gene is TRBJ2-7, the V gene TRBV7-2; 10 bases are shared with TRBD2. The germline gives CDR1 SGHTA, CDR2 FQGNSA. The CDR3 extends over 13 amino acids. The CDR3 is CASSLAGAYEQYF. DNA for the CDR3: TGTGCCAGCAGCCTAGCGGGGGCCTACGAGCAGTACTTC.

This clonotype occurred many times. This chain connects TRBV11-2 to TRBJ1-2; D perhaps matches TRBD1 (5 bases). The CDR3 extends over 13 amino acids. Germline lookup yields CDR1 SGHAT and CDR2 FQNNGV. The germline V and J ends were trimmed by 2 bases and 6 bases, with 10 bases remaining between them. As DNA, the CDR3 is TGTGCCAGCAGCTTAAGACAGTTGGATGGCTACACCTTC. Protein sequence: CASSLRQLDGYTF.

Ten or more counts support this clonotype. V and J are TRBV20-1 and TRBJ2-3, with TRBD2 matching over 11 bases. From germline, CDR1 is DFQATT and CDR2 SNEGSKA (reference sequence). This CDR3 comprises 15 residues. With 0 bases clipped from V and 3 bases from J, the junction kept 2 bases outside the gene matches. This CDR3 is CSARESSGGTDTQYF. The CDR3 DNA reads as TGCAGTGCTAGAGAATCTAGCGGGGGGACAGATACGCAGTATTTT.

The rearrangement joins TRBV12-3 or TRBV12-4 to TRBJ2-3; TRBD2 matches 11 bases. The CDR3 has 18 residues. Trimming cost V 6 bases and J 0 bases; bases outside gene matches: 11. The CDR3 region is CASSSRMTSGTSTDTQYF. The CDR3 DNA follows: TGTGCCAGCAGCTCCCGGATGACTAGCGGGACTAGCACAGATACGCAGTATTTT.

This chain joins TRBV6-2 or TRBV6-3 and TRBJ1-2; D is unclear. CDR1 and CDR2 from the germline V gene are MNHEY and SVGEGT. Trimming removed 9 bases at V and 4 bases at J, with 9 bases between. This CDR3 has 11 amino acids. The CDR3, as DNA: TGTGCCAGTACAGACCTCTATGGCTACACCTTC. It translates to CASTDLYGYTF.

This clonotype has a count of ten or more. The chain has TRBV11-3 and TRBJ2-7, with TRBD2 as a possible D gene (5 bases). Trimming left V 2 bases short and J 3 bases short, with 11 bases between. The germline V gene has CDR1 SGHNT and CDR2 YENEEA. The CDR3 contains 14 residues. The CDR3 loop is CASSLRYSGYEQYF. DNA for the CDR3: TGTGCCAGCAGCTTAAGGTACAGCGGCTACGAGCAGTACTTC.

This clonotype was detected only a few times. The rearrangement links TRBV5-1 to TRBJ1-5; D uncertain. V gave up 2 bases and J gave up 5 bases, with 8 bases separating them. CDR3 length: 13 amino acids. In germline, CDR1 is SGHRS, CDR2 YFSETQ. CDR3 residues: CASSFLPDQPQHF. The CDR3 coding sequence is TGCGCCAGCAGCTTTCTTCCAGATCAGCCCCAGCATTTT.

This clonotype showed up many times. The V and J genes are TRBV7-9 and TRBJ2-5; D is unclear. Deletions cut 1 base from V and 1 base from J, with 10 bases between. The CDR3 length is 15 residues. The germline V gene has CDR1 SEHNR and CDR2 FQNEAQ (reference sequence). The CDR3 is CASSLVERLQETQYF. CDR3 sequence (DNA): TGTGCCAGCAGCTTAGTAGAACGGCTCCAAGAGACCCAGTACTTC.

Many counts were recorded for this clonotype. This rearrangement joins TRBV7-2 to TRBJ1-2; D not resolved. The V end was cut by 3 bases, the J end by 9 bases, with 14 bases between. The CDR3 covers 13 residues. Germline CDR1 and CDR2: SGHTA and FQGNSA. The CDR3 bases are TGTGCCAGCAGCTTTGGGGATATTGACAGCTACACCTTC. It encodes CASSFGDIDSYTF.

This clonotype has ten or more counts. The rearrangement links TRBV18 to TRBJ1-2, with 9 positions matching TRBD1. The germline gives CDR1 KGHSH, CDR2 LQKENI. The V segment lost 6 bases and the J segment 3 bases; nucleotides outside the gene matches: 8. This CDR3 contains 15 residues. The CDR3 DNA reads as TGTGCCAGCTCCCACGGACAGGGGTTCTACTATGGCTACACCTTC. This translates into CASSHGQGFYYGYTF.

This clonotype was seen a handful of times. CDR3 sequence: CSAPSREYSTDTQYF. In DNA, the CDR3 is TGCAGTGCTCCGAGCAGGGAATATAGCACAGATACGCAGTATTTT. The chain recombines TRBV20-1 with TRBJ2-3; possible D gene TRBD1, 5 bases. The germline V gene encodes CDR1 DFQATT and CDR2 SNEGSKA (reference sequence). V lost 5 bases and J 0 bases, leaving 15 bases between the germline ends. CDR3 length: 15 residues.